This T cell receptor (beta chain) appears in the sequencing data of a study of shared clonotypes between healthy human individuals. Approximately 220 ng DNA, around 30,000 T cell genomes, went into each sorted-subset replicate PCR. Clones were read by immunoSEQ multiplex PCR, and TCRdb kept only the in-frame ones, dropping some. Of about 2 million clones listed, 85% to 95% are singletons. Regarding this clone: Its antigen is not known.

Points from the study as a whole: Roughly 5% of naive CD4 clonotypes were shared across a handful of donors. Measured sharing among donors was expected to vary with sequencing depth.

The CDR3 contains 17 residues. The V and J ends lost 3 bases and 0 bases, in that order; junction bases with no gene match: 8. The V gene's germline CDR1 is KGHSH and CDR2 LQKENI. Sequenced input: naive CD4+ T cells sorted from blood. Subset: CD45RA+ positively selected. The source of this sequence is a young man in good health. The chain carries TRBV18 and TRBJ2-3; 8 bases are shared with TRBD2. The CDR3 spells CASSPLRVAGSTDTQYF. The CDR3 region has the DNA TGTGCCAGCTCACCCCTCAGGGTAGCGGGGAGCACAGATACGCAGTATTTT.